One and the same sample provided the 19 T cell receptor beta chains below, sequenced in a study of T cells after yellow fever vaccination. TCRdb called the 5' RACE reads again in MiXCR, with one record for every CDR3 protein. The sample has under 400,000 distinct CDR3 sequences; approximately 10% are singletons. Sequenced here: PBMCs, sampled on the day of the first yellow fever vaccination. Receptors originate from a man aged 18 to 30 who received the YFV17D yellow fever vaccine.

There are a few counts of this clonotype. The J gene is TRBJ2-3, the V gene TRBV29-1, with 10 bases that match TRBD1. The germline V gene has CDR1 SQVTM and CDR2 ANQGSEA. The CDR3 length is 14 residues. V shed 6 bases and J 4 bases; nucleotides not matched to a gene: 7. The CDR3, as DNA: TGCAGCGTGGCGACAGGGGGCATCTCAGATACGCAGTATTTT. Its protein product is CSVATGGISDTQYF.

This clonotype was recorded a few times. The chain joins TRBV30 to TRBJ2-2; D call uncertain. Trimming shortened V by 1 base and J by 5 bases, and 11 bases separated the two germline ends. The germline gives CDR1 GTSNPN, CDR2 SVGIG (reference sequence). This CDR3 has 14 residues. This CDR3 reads CAWSAPFRTGELFF. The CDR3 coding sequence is TGTGCCTGGAGTGCGCCCTTTCGGACCGGGGAGCTGTTTTTT.

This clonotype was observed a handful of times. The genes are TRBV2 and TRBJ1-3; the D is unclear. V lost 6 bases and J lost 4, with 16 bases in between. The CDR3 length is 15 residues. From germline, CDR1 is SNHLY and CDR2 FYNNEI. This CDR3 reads CASSFDALPGNTIYF. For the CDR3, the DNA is TGTGCCAGCAGCTTCGACGCCTTGCCCGGAAACACCATATATTTT.

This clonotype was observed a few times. This CDR3 reads CASSIGSLYGYTF. CDR3 nucleotides: TGTGCCAGTAGTATCGGGAGCCTCTATGGCTACACCTTC. The rearrangement uses TRBV19 and TRBJ1-2; D not resolved. Germline V gene lookup returns CDR1 LNHDA and CDR2 SQIVND (reference sequence). The CDR3 is 13 amino acids. V was pared by 3 bases and J by 4 bases, with 9 bases between.

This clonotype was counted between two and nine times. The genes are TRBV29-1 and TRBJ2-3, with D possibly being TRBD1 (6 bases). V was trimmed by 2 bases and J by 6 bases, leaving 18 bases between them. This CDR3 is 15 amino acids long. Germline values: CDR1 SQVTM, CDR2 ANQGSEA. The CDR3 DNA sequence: TGCAGCGTTGAATTAGGGGACAAGCTGCTTGATACGCAGTATTTT. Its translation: CSVELGDKLLDTQYF.

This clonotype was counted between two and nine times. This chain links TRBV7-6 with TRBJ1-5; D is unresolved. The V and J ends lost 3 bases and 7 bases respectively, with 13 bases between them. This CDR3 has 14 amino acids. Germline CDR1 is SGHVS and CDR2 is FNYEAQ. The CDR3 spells CASSFEMGAQPQHF. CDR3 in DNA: TGTGCCAGCAGCTTCGAGATGGGAGCCCAGCCCCAGCATTTT.

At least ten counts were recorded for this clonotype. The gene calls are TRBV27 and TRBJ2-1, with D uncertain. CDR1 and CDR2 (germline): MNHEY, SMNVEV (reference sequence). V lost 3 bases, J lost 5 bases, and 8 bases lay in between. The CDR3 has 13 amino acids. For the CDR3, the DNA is TGTGCCAGCAGTTTTGAGGCTCACAATGAGCAGTTCTTC. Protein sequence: CASSFEAHNEQFF.

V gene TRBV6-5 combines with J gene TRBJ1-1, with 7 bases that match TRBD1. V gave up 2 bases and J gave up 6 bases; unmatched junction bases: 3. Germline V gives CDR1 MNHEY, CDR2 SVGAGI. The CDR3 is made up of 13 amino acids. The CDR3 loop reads CASSYPGGAEAFF. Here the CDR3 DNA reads TGTGCCAGCAGTTACCCAGGGGGGGCTGAAGCTTTCTTT.

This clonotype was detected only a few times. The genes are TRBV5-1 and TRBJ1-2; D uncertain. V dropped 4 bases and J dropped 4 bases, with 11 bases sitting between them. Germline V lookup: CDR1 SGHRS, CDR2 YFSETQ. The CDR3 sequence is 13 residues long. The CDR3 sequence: CASSGGPTYGYTF. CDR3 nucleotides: TGCGCCAGCAGCGGAGGTCCCACCTATGGCTACACCTTC. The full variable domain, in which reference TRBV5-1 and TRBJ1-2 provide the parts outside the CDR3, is KAGVTQTPRYLIKTRGQQVTLSCSPISGHRSVSWYQQTPGQGLQFLFEYFSETQRNKGNFPGRFSGRQFSNSRSEMNVSTLELGDSALYLCASSGGPTYGYTFGSGTRLTVV.

The CDR3 nucleotides are TGTGCCAGCAGAGGGACTAGCGGCACCGGGGAGCTGTTTTTT. Its protein is CASRGTSGTGELFF. The J gene is TRBJ2-2, the V gene TRBV28, with 11 bases that match TRBD2. After removal of 6 bases from V and 4 bases from J, the junction contained 1 base not matched to a gene. Germline V gives CDR1 MDHEN, CDR2 SYDVKM. The length of the CDR3 is 14 residues.

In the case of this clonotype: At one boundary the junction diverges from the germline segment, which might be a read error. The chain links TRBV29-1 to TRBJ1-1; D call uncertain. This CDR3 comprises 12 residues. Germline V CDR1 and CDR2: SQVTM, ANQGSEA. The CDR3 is CCVSLGGTEAFF. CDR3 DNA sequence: TGCTGCGTTTCCTTGGGAGGCACTGAAGCTTTCTTT.

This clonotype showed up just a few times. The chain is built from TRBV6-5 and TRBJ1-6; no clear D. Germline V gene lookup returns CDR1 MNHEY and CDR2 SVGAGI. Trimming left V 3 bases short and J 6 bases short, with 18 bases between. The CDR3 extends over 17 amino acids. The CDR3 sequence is CASSYGENFGLNSPLHF. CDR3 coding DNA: TGTGCCAGCAGTTATGGGGAGAACTTCGGGCTTAATTCACCCCTCCACTTT.

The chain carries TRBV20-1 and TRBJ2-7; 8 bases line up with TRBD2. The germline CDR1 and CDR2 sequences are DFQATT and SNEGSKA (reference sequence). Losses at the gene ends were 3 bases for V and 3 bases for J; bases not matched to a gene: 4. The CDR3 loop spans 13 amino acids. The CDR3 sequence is CSARHSGDYEQYV. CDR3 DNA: TGCAGTGCTAGGCATAGCGGGGACTACGAGCAGTACGTC.

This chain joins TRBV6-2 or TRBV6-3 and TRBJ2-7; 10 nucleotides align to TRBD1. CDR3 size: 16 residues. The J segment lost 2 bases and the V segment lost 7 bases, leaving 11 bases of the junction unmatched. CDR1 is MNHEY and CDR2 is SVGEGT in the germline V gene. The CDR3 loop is CASNPRQGARTYEQYF. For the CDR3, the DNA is TGTGCCAGCAACCCGCGACAGGGGGCTAGGACCTACGAGCAGTACTTC.

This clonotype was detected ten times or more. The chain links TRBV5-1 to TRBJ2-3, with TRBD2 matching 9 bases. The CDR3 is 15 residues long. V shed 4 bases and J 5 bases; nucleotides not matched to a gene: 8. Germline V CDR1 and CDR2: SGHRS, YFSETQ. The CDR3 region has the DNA TGCGCCAGCAGCCCGCGGGGGGGCCGGGAAGATACGCAGTATTTT. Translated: CASSPRGGREDTQYF.

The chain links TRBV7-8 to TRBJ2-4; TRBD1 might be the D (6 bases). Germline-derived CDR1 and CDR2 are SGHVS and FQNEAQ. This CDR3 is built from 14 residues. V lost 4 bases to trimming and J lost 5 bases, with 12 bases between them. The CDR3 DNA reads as TGTGCCAGCAGCTCTCCCGAGGGGGAAAACATTCAGTACTTC. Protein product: CASSSPEGENIQYF.

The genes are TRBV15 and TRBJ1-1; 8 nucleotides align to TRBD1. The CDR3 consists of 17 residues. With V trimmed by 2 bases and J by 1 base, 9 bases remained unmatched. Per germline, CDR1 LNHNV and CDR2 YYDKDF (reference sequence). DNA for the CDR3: TGTGCCACCAGCAGACCCCCGCTGGGGACAGGGAACACTGAAGCTTTCTTT. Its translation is CATSRPPLGTGNTEAFF.

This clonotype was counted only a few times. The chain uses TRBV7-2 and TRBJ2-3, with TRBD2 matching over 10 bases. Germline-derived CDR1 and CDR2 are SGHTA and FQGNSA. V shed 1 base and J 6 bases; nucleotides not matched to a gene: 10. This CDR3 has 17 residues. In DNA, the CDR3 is TGTGCCAGCAGCTTAGGGGGGAGGGGGACTAGCGCGGATACGCAGTATTTT. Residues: CASSLGGRGTSADTQYF.

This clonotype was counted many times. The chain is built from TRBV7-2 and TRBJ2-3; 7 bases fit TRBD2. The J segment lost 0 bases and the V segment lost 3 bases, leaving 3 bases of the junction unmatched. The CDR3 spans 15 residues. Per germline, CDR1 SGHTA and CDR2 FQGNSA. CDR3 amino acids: CASSLWGLSTDTQYF. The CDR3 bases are TGTGCCAGCAGCTTGTGGGGACTAAGCACAGATACGCAGTATTTT.